The rows below give T cell receptor beta chains drawn from one sample of a study of regulatory T cells in long-lasting Graves disease. A single record per CDR3 protein comes from TCRdb applying MiXCR to the multiplex PCR reads. The sample includes roughly 700,000 distinct CDR3 sequences, about 32% seen only once; the top ten take about two fifths. The sample was peripheral blood mononuclear cells (PBMCs), taken when the disease was refractory, from a patient treated with antithyroid drugs. All receptors derive from a female donor with Graves disease. CDR3s include the opening cysteine and the closing phenylalanine or tryptophan. A D gene is named only where the DNA matches it firmly. The size entry is marked missing in some rows and otherwise reads once, few, many or a size class.

.,.,TRBV18,TRBJ2-5,CASSPLVGKETQYF,TGTGCCAGCTCACCACTCGTCGGGAAAGAGACCCAGTACTTC
.,.,TRBV4-2,TRBJ1-1,CASSQDRADNTEAFF,TGTGCCAGCAGCCAAGATCGGGCGGATAACACTGAAGCTTTCTTT
.,few,TRBV6-1,TRBJ2-7,CASSRGSLGSEQYF,TGTGCCAGCAGTCGAGGATCACTAGGGAGCGAGCAGTACTTC
.,.,TRBV6-5,TRBJ1-2,CASSYGQLYGYTF,TGTGCCAGCAGTTACGGTCAGCTCTATGGCTACACCTTC
.,.,TRBV12-3/TRBV12-4,TRBJ1-5,CASRPSRGNQPQHF,TGTGCCAGCAGACCTTCTAGGGGGAATCAGCCCCAGCATTTT
.,.,TRBV7-2,TRBJ1-6,CASSADGSYNSPLHF,TGTGCCAGCAGCGCCGACGGGAGCTATAATTCACCCCTCCACTTT
.,.,TRBV6-5,TRBJ1-2,CASSSLAVNYGYTF,TGTGCCAGCAGTTCCCTGGCGGTTAACTATGGCTACACCTTC
.,.,TRBV10-3,TRBJ1-2,CAISDIRRYGYTF,TGTGCCATCAGTGATATCCGGCGCTATGGCTACACCTTC
.,few,TRBV2,TRBJ1-3,CASSERAGDGNTIYF,TGTGCCAGCAGTGAAAGAGCTGGGGACGGAAACACCATATATTTT
TRBD1,.,TRBV19,TRBJ1-2,CASSTRQGEGYGYTF,TGTGCCAGTAGTACCCGACAGGGGGAAGGTTATGGCTACACCTTC
.,many,TRBV20-1,TRBJ1-1,CSASSGMNTEAFF,TGCAGTGCTAGCTCAGGGATGAACACTGAAGCTTTCTTT
.,.,TRBV11-2,TRBJ2-5,CASKPSWRQQETQYF,TGTGCCAGCAAACCCTCCTGGCGTCAACAAGAGACCCAGTACTTC
.,.,TRBV4-1,TRBJ1-1,CASSHVDRTKAFF,TGCGCCAGCAGCCACGTAGACAGGACCAAAGCTTTCTTT
TRBD2,.,TRBV20-1,TRBJ2-1,CSARDGLAGGEQFF,TGCAGTGCTAGAGACGGACTAGCGGGAGGAGAGCAGTTCTTC